These 14 T cell receptor beta chains were sequenced from one sample in a study of cytomegalovirus exposure and HLA in healthy donors. In the PCR, 60 Vbeta and 13 Jbeta primers were used. Produced via immunoSEQ multiplex PCR; TCRdb's table is partial and in-frame only. The sample has about 210,000 clones. The sequenced sample consisted of PBMCs. These receptors originate from a young woman in good health and CMV-seropositive.

The chain joins TRBV30 to TRBJ1-5, with D unresolved. CDR1 is GTSNPN, CDR2 SVGIG, per germline (reference sequence). V gave up 2 bases and J gave up 1 base, with 3 bases separating them. The CDR3 runs to 12 residues. Written as DNA, the CDR3 is TGTGCCTGGAGTCCAAGCAATCAGCCCCAGCATTTT. Its protein is CAWSPSNQPQHF.

V usage is TRBV7-7 and J usage is TRBJ2-5, with TRBD2 matching over 10 bases. The CDR3 is 15 residues long. Germline lookup yields CDR1 SSHAT and CDR2 FNYEAQ (reference sequence). The junction had 8 bases not matched to a gene; V was cut back by 5 bases and J by 5 bases. In DNA form, the CDR3 reads TGTGCCAGCAGCAGCAGCGGGGGGGCCCGGGAGACCCAGTACTTC. This sequence encodes CASSSSGGARETQYF.

The chain couples TRBV5-4 to TRBJ1-4; 7 bases agree with TRBD1. Per germline, CDR1 SGHNT and CDR2 YYREEE (reference sequence). This CDR3 comprises 15 residues. The V gene end was trimmed by 4 bases and the J gene end by 0 bases; junction bases not matched to a gene: 3. The CDR3 bases are TGTGCCAGCAGCCTAGGGGGCTCAACTAATGAAAAACTGTTTTTT. This sequence encodes CASSLGGSTNEKLFF.

The CDR3 DNA reads as TGTGCCATCAGTGAGTTGGACAGGGGCCGAAGCTGGGAAGCTTTCTTT. Its translation is CAISELDRGRSWEAFF. This chain uses TRBV10-3 with TRBJ1-1, with 9 bases fitting TRBD1. The CDR3 extends over 16 amino acids. Germline assignment: CDR1 ENHRY and CDR2 SYGVKD. The trim removed 1 base at V and 8 bases at J, leaving 11 bases unmatched.

This chain joins TRBV5-1 and TRBJ2-5; TRBD2 agrees at 9 bases. The CDR3 runs to 15 residues. Germline values: CDR1 SGHRS, CDR2 YFSETQ. The ends lost 4 bases at V and 2 bases at J; junction bases unmatched: 6. The CDR3 sequence is CASSDQLAGQETQYF. CDR3 sequence (DNA): TGCGCCAGCAGCGACCAGCTAGCGGGGCAAGAGACCCAGTACTTC.

The V and J genes are TRBV9 and TRBJ2-3; D perhaps matches TRBD1 (7 bases). The V gene lost 4 bases and the J gene lost 6 bases, with 21 bases spanning the gap. The germline gives CDR1 SGDLS, CDR2 YYNGEE. This CDR3 is 16 amino acids long. In DNA, the CDR3 is TGTGCCAGCAGCCCCCCGGGGGCAGGGGGTTGGGATACGCAGTATTTT. This sequence encodes CASSPPGAGGWDTQYF.

The J gene is TRBJ1-2, the V gene TRBV5-1; a possible D gene is TRBD1 (5 bases). Trimming removed 0 bases at V and 2 bases at J, with 8 bases between. Germline V CDR1 and CDR2: SGHRS, YFSETQ. The CDR3 spans 14 residues. The CDR3 nucleotides read TGCGCCAGCAGCTTGGGACAGCAGAACTATGGCTACACCTTC. It specifies CASSLGQQNYGYTF.

The chain employs TRBV7-8 and TRBJ1-5; tentatively, D is TRBD1 (6 bases). This CDR3 is 14 amino acids long. From germline, CDR1 is SGHVS and CDR2 FQNEAQ. The ends were cut back, 5 bases at V and 1 base at J, with 9 bases in the middle. The CDR3 DNA reads TGTGCCAGCAGCGACAGGTCGAGCAATCAGCCCCAGCATTTT. Amino acids: CASSDRSSNQPQHF.

To note about this clone: The same CDR3 can be traced to other DNA sequences in this sample. The V gene is TRBV7-2, the J gene TRBJ2-4, with D unresolved. V lost 5 bases and J 4 bases, leaving 15 bases between the germline ends. This CDR3 is 15 amino acids long. Per germline, CDR1 SGHTA and CDR2 FQGNSA. The CDR3 here is CASSQELGRKNIQYF. In DNA, the CDR3 is TGTGCCAGCAGCCAAGAGTTGGGCAGAAAAAACATTCAGTACTTC.

V and J are TRBV18 and TRBJ2-7; D not resolved. The V end was cut by 3 bases, the J end by 2 bases, with 8 bases between. Germline V gene lookup returns CDR1 KGHSH and CDR2 LQKENI. This CDR3 has 13 amino acids. DNA of the CDR3: TGTGCCAGCTCACCCCGGAGCCCCTACGAGCAGTACTTC. Its translation: CASSPRSPYEQYF.

The gene calls are TRBV6-1 and TRBJ2-5, with TRBD2 matching 13 bases. V shed 4 bases, J shed 4 bases, and the junction held 6 bases outside the gene matches. CDR1 and CDR2 (germline): MNHNS, SASEGT. CDR3 size: 16 residues. The CDR3 spells CASSVGLAGEGETQYF. The CDR3 bases are TGTGCCAGCAGTGTCGGACTAGCGGGGGAGGGAGAGACCCAGTACTTC.

The V call is TRBV7-6, the J call TRBJ1-2; D perhaps matches TRBD1 (6 bases). This CDR3 has 16 residues. V was trimmed by 2 bases and J by 6 bases, leaving 19 bases between them. From germline, CDR1 is SGHVS and CDR2 FNYEAQ. The CDR3 DNA is TGTGCCAGCAGCTTAACCGAGCCGCAGGGGTTCGATGGCTACACCTTC. Encoded protein: CASSLTEPQGFDGYTF.

The chain couples TRBV6-1 to TRBJ1-2; 10 bases map to TRBD1. Trimming removed 4 bases from V and 3 bases from J; junction bases left unmatched: 8. The CDR3 totals 16 residues. Looked up from germline, CDR1 is MNHNS and CDR2 is SASEGT. The CDR3 is CASSGGQGSQYYGYTF. The CDR3 DNA sequence: TGTGCCAGCAGTGGGGGACAGGGGTCCCAATACTATGGCTACACCTTC.

This chain connects TRBV6-5 to TRBJ1-1; D is unresolved. Trimming shortened V by 1 base and J by 1 base, and 7 bases separated the two germline ends. This CDR3 region has 14 residues. Germline V CDR1 and CDR2: MNHEY, SVGAGI. CDR3 sequence: CASSYFSRNTEAFF. CDR3 nucleotide sequence: TGTGCCAGCAGTTACTTTTCTCGGAACACTGAAGCTTTCTTT.